One sample yielded the 27 T cell receptor beta chains listed below, sequenced in a study of T cell changes during pregnancy in multiple sclerosis. Some clones are missing from TCRdb's copy, which holds only in-frame ones; the method was immunoSEQ multiplex PCR. The sample yields approximately 39,000 clones, around 89% seen once. Sample: CD4+ T cells from peripheral blood mononuclear cells, taken in the second trimester of pregnancy. These receptor sequences come from a female donor with multiple sclerosis, enrolled in a pregnancy study.

The CDR3 protein is CASGRLAEKGDTQYF. The CDR3 DNA sequence: TGTGCCAGCGGCCGACTAGCGGAGAAGGGAGATACGCAGTATTTT. This sequence joins TRBV27 and TRBJ2-3; 9 bases match TRBD2. J gave up 5 bases and V 8 bases, and 11 bases lay outside the gene matches. Germline CDR1 and CDR2: MNHEY and SMNVEV (reference sequence). The CDR3 loop spans 15 amino acids.

The chain is built from TRBV7-6 and TRBJ2-5, with a tentative D call TRBD2 (6 bases). The CDR3 spans 17 residues. V lost 1 base and J 0 bases, leaving 15 bases between the germline ends. The germline V gene encodes CDR1 SGHVS and CDR2 FNYEAQ. CDR3 sequence reads: CASSLVGAEGYQETQYF. CDR3 sequence (DNA): TGTGCCAGCAGCTTAGTTGGGGCGGAGGGGTACCAAGAGACCCAGTACTTC.

The CDR3 is CASSPGGSGRVNEQFF. The DNA of the CDR3 is TGCGCCAGCAGCCCGGGCGGTAGCGGGAGAGTGAATGAGCAGTTCTTC. This rearrangement joins TRBV5-1 to TRBJ2-1; 9 bases are shared with TRBD2. Germline trimming cut 4 bases from V and 7 bases from J; bases unmatched to any gene: 12. The germline gives CDR1 SGHRS, CDR2 YFSETQ. This CDR3 has 16 amino acids.

Of note for this clone: An end of the junction differs from the germline gene, which may be a read error. V usage is TRBV4-2 and J usage is TRBJ1-3; D gene uncertain. The germline V gene has CDR1 LGHNA and CDR2 YNFKEQ. CDR3 size: 16 residues. CDR3 sequence: CASSQDRRGSENTIYF. CDR3 DNA: TGTGCCAGCAGCCAAGATCGGCGGGGATCTGAAAACACCATATATTTT.

This CDR3 is CASSLGFSGSTTDTQYF. The CDR3 region has the DNA TGTGCCAGCAGCTTAGGCTTTAGCGGGAGTACGACAGATACGCAGTATTTT. V gene TRBV7-2 combines with J gene TRBJ2-3, with 9 bases fitting TRBD2. Per germline, CDR1 SGHTA and CDR2 FQGNSA. The CDR3 length is 17 residues. Trimming took 1 base from V and 3 from J; bases not matched to a gene: 8.

The chain employs TRBV30 and TRBJ2-4; 9 nucleotides line up with TRBD2. The CDR3 is 15 residues long. The V segment lost 2 bases and the J segment 8 bases; nucleotides outside the gene matches: 10. Germline CDR1 GTSNPN, CDR2 SVGIG (reference sequence). The CDR3 protein is CAWSPAGLARDIQYF. The CDR3 DNA reads as TGTGCCTGGAGTCCGGCGGGACTAGCTAGGGACATTCAGTACTTC.

The DNA for the CDR3 is TGTGCCAGCTCACCGCTGGGGACAGGGATGGACTATGGCTACACCTTC. Protein product: CASSPLGTGMDYGYTF. V and J are TRBV18 and TRBJ1-2; 9 positions agree with TRBD1. Germline V CDR1 and CDR2: KGHSH, LQKENI. V dropped 3 bases and J dropped 3; count of bases not matched to a gene: 8. This CDR3 region has 16 residues.

The rearrangement joins TRBV10-3 to TRBJ2-1; perhaps TRBD2 as D (5 bases). Germline V gives CDR1 ENHRY, CDR2 SYGVKD. The CDR3 spans 14 residues. Trimming took off 0 bases at V and 3 bases at J, with 6 bases between the two ends. CDR3 sequence (DNA): TGTGCCATCAGTGAGTCCGGGGACTACAATGAGCAGTTCTTC. This gives the protein CAISESGDYNEQFF.

The chain employs TRBV27 and TRBJ2-7, with 7 bases aligning to TRBD1. CDR1 and CDR2 from the germline V gene are MNHEY and SMNVEV (reference sequence). This CDR3 spans 13 amino acids. V shed 8 bases, J shed 0 bases, and the junction held 4 bases outside the gene matches. CDR3 DNA sequence: TGTGCCAGCGGGACAGCTTTCTCCTACGAGCAGTACTTC. This sequence encodes CASGTAFSYEQYF.

The genes are TRBV4-3 and TRBJ2-2; tentative D call: TRBD2 (6 bases). The germline V gene encodes CDR1 LGHNA and CDR2 YSLEER. Trimming left V 0 bases short and J 3 bases short, with 11 bases between. The CDR3 contains 16 residues. CDR3 DNA: TGCGCCAGCAGCCAAGAGGTTAGCGGCTACACCGGGGAGCTGTTTTTT. Encoded protein: CASSQEVSGYTGELFF.

The chain recombines TRBV5-1 with TRBJ2-1; D possibly corresponds to TRBD2 (6 bases). The germline V gene has CDR1 SGHRS and CDR2 YFSETQ. Trimming took 0 bases from V and 8 from J, leaving 12 bases between them. The CDR3 extends over 14 amino acids. The DNA for the CDR3 is TGCGCCAGCAGCTTGGACGGGAGAGGCGATGAGCAGTTCTTC. This encodes CASSLDGRGDEQFF.

The rearrangement uses TRBV19 and TRBJ1-3, with 7 nucleotides matching TRBD1. The CDR3 sequence is 15 residues long. J was trimmed by 0 bases and V by 6 bases; bases with no gene match: 5. From germline, CDR1 is LNHDA and CDR2 SQIVND (reference sequence). The CDR3 loop is CASSQQGTSGNTIYF. The CDR3 DNA reads TGTGCCAGTAGCCAACAGGGGACCTCTGGAAACACCATATATTTT.

Remarks on this clone: At one of its ends the junction is not consistent with the germline gene, which may arise from a read error. The genes are TRBV27 and TRBJ1-1; D call uncertain. CDR1 is MNHEY, CDR2 SMNVEV, per germline (reference sequence). This CDR3 spans 14 amino acids. The CDR3 loop reads CASSLRRVGTKAFF. CDR3 DNA: TGTGCCAGCAGTTTAAGGAGGGTCGGCACTAAAGCTTTCTTT.

The genes are TRBV5-5 and TRBJ2-4; unclear D gene. The V end was cut by 2 bases, the J end by 6 bases, with 12 bases between. The CDR3 loop spans 14 amino acids. Germline-derived CDR1 and CDR2 are SGHKS and YYEKEE (reference sequence). CDR3 sequence: CASSFGSSGNIQYF. The CDR3 DNA reads as TGTGCCAGCAGCTTTGGATCTTCGGGAAACATTCAGTACTTC.

The chain has TRBV29-1 and TRBJ2-1, with 7 bases identical to TRBD2. Germline CDR1 is SQVTM and CDR2 is ANQGSEA. Germline trimming cut 6 bases from V and 3 bases from J; bases unmatched to any gene: 11. This CDR3 comprises 15 residues. The CDR3 DNA reads as TGCAGCGTATATTCCGGGACTAAACACTACAATGAGCAGTTCTTC. Its protein is CSVYSGTKHYNEQFF.

This clone was found a few times. The V gene is TRBV7-2, the J gene TRBJ1-4; D is unclear. Per the germline V gene, CDR1 is SGHTA and CDR2 is FQGNSA. V lost 3 bases, J lost 3 bases, and 11 bases lay in between. This CDR3 spans 15 amino acids. The CDR3 region is CASSFQPGANEKLFF. DNA of the CDR3: TGTGCCAGCAGCTTCCAACCCGGGGCTAATGAAAAACTGTTTTTT.

The chain carries TRBV2 and TRBJ2-5; D is possibly TRBD1 (5 bases). Germline-derived CDR1 and CDR2 are SNHLY and FYNNEI. Deletions cut 8 bases from V and 5 bases from J, with 15 bases between. CDR3 length: 13 residues. CDR3 loop: CASLLGPLETQYF. CDR3 DNA: TGTGCCAGCCTTTTGGGGCCTTTGGAGACCCAGTACTTC.

The J gene is TRBJ1-5, the V gene TRBV4-2; D is uncertain. CDR1 and CDR2 from the germline V gene are LGHNA and YNFKEQ. V lost 2 bases to trimming and J lost 5 bases, with 10 bases between them. The CDR3 sequence is 14 residues long. CDR3 region: CASSQIARDQPQHF. CDR3 in DNA: TGTGCCAGCAGCCAAATAGCGAGGGATCAGCCCCAGCATTTT.

V gene TRBV2 combines with J gene TRBJ2-5; TRBD2 aligns across 8 bases. With V trimmed by 5 bases and J by 5 bases, 13 bases remained unmatched. CDR1 is SNHLY and CDR2 is FYNNEI in the germline V gene. This CDR3 is 16 amino acids long. As DNA, the CDR3 is TGTGCCAGCAGTAATCGACCCGGGACTAGAGATGAGACCCAGTACTTC. It specifies CASSNRPGTRDETQYF.

This chain joins TRBV10-3 and TRBJ2-5, with 11 nucleotides matching TRBD1. Trimming took 2 bases from V and 4 from J; bases not matched to a gene: 0. This CDR3 is 14 amino acids long. CDR1 is ENHRY and CDR2 is SYGVKD in the germline V gene. CDR3: CAISEGQGAETQYF. The CDR3, as DNA: TGTGCCATCAGTGAGGGACAGGGGGCAGAGACCCAGTACTTC.

The rearrangement links TRBV11-2 to TRBJ1-3; maybe TRBD1 (5 bases). The length of the CDR3 is 19 residues. Germline V gene lookup returns CDR1 SGHAT and CDR2 FQNNGV. The V and J ends lost 1 base and 0 bases respectively, with 19 bases between them. The chain's CDR3 is CASSLANWGRSSSGNTIYF. CDR3 DNA: TGTGCCAGCAGCTTAGCAAATTGGGGCAGGTCGAGCTCTGGAAACACCATATATTTT.

The chain joins TRBV5-4 to TRBJ1-2, with TRBD1 matching 9 bases. The CDR3 has 14 amino acids. V lost 0 bases, J lost 7 bases, and 4 bases stayed unmatched. Germline V lookup: CDR1 SGHNT, CDR2 YYREEE (reference sequence). The CDR3 DNA sequence: TGTGCCAGCAGCTTGGCGGACAGGGGATCTGGCTACACCTTC. Amino acid sequence: CASSLADRGSGYTF.

This chain connects TRBV6-5 to TRBJ2-7, with 7 bases fitting TRBD2. The germline gives CDR1 MNHEY, CDR2 SVGAGI. Losses at the gene ends were 2 bases for V and 7 bases for J; bases not matched to a gene: 11. This CDR3 is built from 15 residues. CDR3 sequence: CASSYASGTTGEQYF. CDR3 DNA sequence: TGTGCCAGCAGTTACGCCAGCGGGACGACGGGGGAGCAGTACTTC.

The chain recombines TRBV15 with TRBJ2-1, with TRBD2 identical over 11 bases. After removal of 1 base from V and 2 bases from J, the junction contained 4 bases not matched to a gene. Germline V gene lookup returns CDR1 LNHNV and CDR2 YYDKDF (reference sequence). This CDR3 comprises 17 residues. CDR3 loop: CATSRALLAGAYNEQFF. DNA for the CDR3: TGTGCCACCAGCAGAGCCCTACTAGCGGGAGCCTACAATGAGCAGTTCTTC.

This sequence joins TRBV7-9 and TRBJ2-1; TRBD2 matches 7 bases. The CDR3 runs 11 residues. The germline CDR1 and CDR2 sequences are SEHNR and FQNEAQ (reference sequence). Trimming took 7 bases from V and 15 from J; bases not matched to a gene: 9. CDR3 coding DNA: TGTGCCAGCACCGTTAGCGGGTGGATGTTCTTC. Translation gives CASTVSGWMFF.

The rearrangement links TRBV5-8 to TRBJ2-1; the match to TRBD2 covers 12 bases. The CDR3 has 18 amino acids. Unmatched junction bases numbered 7, after V lost 3 bases and J lost 0 bases. CDR1 and CDR2 (germline): SGHTS, YDEGEE. The CDR3 loop is CASSWEATSGSSYNEQFF. The CDR3 nucleotides read TGTGCCAGCAGCTGGGAGGCGACTAGCGGGAGCTCCTACAATGAGCAGTTCTTC.

The CDR3 reads CASSPTGLYEQYF. The CDR3 nucleotides are TGTGCCAGCTCACCTACAGGGCTCTACGAGCAGTACTTC. The V and J genes are TRBV18 and TRBJ2-7; possible D gene TRBD1, 6 bases. Germline V gene data show CDR1 as KGHSH and CDR2 as LQKENI. The ends were cut back, 3 bases at V and 3 bases at J, with 9 bases in the middle. The CDR3 is made up of 13 amino acids.